These 16 T cell receptor beta chains were sequenced from one sample in a study of blood T cell repertoires in COVID-19. Sequencing was performed with immunoSEQ multiplex PCR; in TCRdb, only in-frame clones are kept and a portion is missing. The sample consists of about 200,000 clones, about 83% of them appearing once. Sequences were obtained from PBMCs or T cells enriched from blood (not recorded which). The receptors derive from a man between 40 and 49 years old with acute COVID-19.

The rearrangement links TRBV6-2 or TRBV6-3 to TRBJ2-5; D remains ambiguous. This CDR3 contains 17 residues. Germline lookup yields CDR1 MNHEY and CDR2 SVGEGT. V lost 2 bases and J 5 bases, leaving 21 bases between the germline ends. The CDR3 DNA reads as TGTGCCAGCAGTTACCCGGCTGCCCAGGCCCTGTCTGAGACCCAGTACTTC. It encodes CASSYPAAQALSETQYF.

This sequence joins TRBV11-2 and TRBJ2-5; the match to TRBD1 covers 7 bases. Germline-derived CDR1 and CDR2 are SGHAT and FQNNGV. The CDR3 length is 16 residues. Trimming removed 1 base from V and 7 bases from J; junction bases left unmatched: 12. DNA of the CDR3: TGTGCCAGCAGCTTAGGCCGAGGGGGCTGGAGTGTGACCCAGTACTTC. It specifies CASSLGRGGWSVTQYF.

The V and J genes are TRBV25-1 and TRBJ2-1; D is uncertain. The V end lost 0 bases, the J end lost 8 bases, and 11 bases lay between the germline ends. Germline V gives CDR1 MGHDK, CDR2 SYGVNS. The CDR3 is 14 amino acids. DNA of the CDR3: TGTGCCAGCAGTGAATACCCTGAGGTGGATGAGCAGTTCTTC. It yields the protein CASSEYPEVDEQFF.

The rearrangement joins TRBV4-3 to TRBJ2-7; D gene ambiguous. Germline V gene sequence: CDR1 LGHNA, CDR2 YSLEER. V lost 1 base to trimming and J lost 7 bases, with 14 bases between them. The CDR3 sequence is 14 residues long. CDR3 bases: TGCGCCAGCAGCCAAGGCTTTAGCCTCGGAGAGCAGTACTTC. Translated: CASSQGFSLGEQYF.

This clone was seen just once. The chain couples TRBV9 to TRBJ2-6, with 7 nucleotides matching TRBD1. The CDR3 extends over 18 amino acids. V was clipped by 2 bases and J by 4 bases; unmatched bases: 12. Per germline, CDR1 SGDLS and CDR2 YYNGEE. The CDR3 loop reads CASSVSTGDRAGANVLTF. CDR3 sequence (DNA): TGTGCCAGCAGCGTGTCCACTGGCGACAGGGCCGGGGCCAACGTCCTGACTTTC.

The chain uses TRBV2 and TRBJ2-1, with TRBD1 matching over 8 bases. The CDR3 spans 13 residues. V shed 6 bases, J shed 10 bases, and the junction held 8 bases outside the gene matches. CDR1 and CDR2 (germline): SNHLY, FYNNEI. The CDR3 bases are TGTGCCAGCAGCACGGACAGGGCGGGCGAGCAGTTCTTC. This translates into CASSTDRAGEQFF.

The chain is built from TRBV2 and TRBJ1-1; 11 nucleotides agree with TRBD1. CDR3 length equals 15 residues. CDR1 is SNHLY and CDR2 is FYNNEI in the germline V gene. J was trimmed by 4 bases and V by 3 bases; bases with no gene match: 4. The DNA of the CDR3 is TGTGCCAGCAGTGAGGACAGGGGGCTGGTCACTGAAGCTTTCTTT. It codes for CASSEDRGLVTEAFF.

V is TRBV5-5 and J is TRBJ1-3, with D hard to call. This CDR3 is built from 16 residues. Germline CDR1 is SGHKS and CDR2 is YYEKEE (reference sequence). With 5 bases removed from V and 4 bases from J, the gap between germline ends came to 19 bases. In DNA, the CDR3 is TGTGCCAGCAGGGATGTAACTGGACTCGGGGGAAACACCATATATTTT. This translates into CASRDVTGLGGNTIYF.

The chain joins TRBV5-6 to TRBJ2-7; 12 bases are shared with TRBD1. The CDR3 has 16 residues. CDR1 and CDR2 from the germline V gene are SGHDT and YYEEEE. The trim removed 0 bases at V and 3 bases at J, leaving 4 bases unmatched. The CDR3 nucleotides are TGTGCCAGCAGCTTGGCCGGGACAGGGGGCATCTACGAGCAGTACTTC. It codes for CASSLAGTGGIYEQYF.

This clone showed up just a few times. The rearrangement joins TRBV19 to TRBJ1-6; TRBD1 might be the D (6 bases). The germline gives CDR1 LNHDA, CDR2 SQIVND (reference sequence). Trimming left V 3 bases short and J 8 bases short, with 20 bases between. This CDR3 is 17 amino acids long. The CDR3 here is CASSMEWGPKSHSPLHF. CDR3 nucleotides: TGTGCCAGTAGTATGGAATGGGGGCCTAAGTCCCATTCACCCCTCCACTTT.

The chain couples TRBV6-4 to TRBJ1-4; a possible D gene is TRBD1 (6 bases). Germline V gives CDR1 MRHNA, CDR2 SNTAGT. CDR3 length equals 19 residues. Trimming pared 6 bases from V and 0 bases from J, leaving 23 bases between. The CDR3 loop reads CASSARPQGEKATNEKLFF. In DNA form, the CDR3 reads TGTGCCAGCAGCGCTCGACCACAGGGAGAAAAGGCAACTAATGAAAAACTGTTTTTT.

V and J are TRBV4-1 and TRBJ1-2; D gene uncertain. CDR3 length equals 15 residues. CDR1 is MGHRA, CDR2 YSYEKL, per germline. Between the trimmed V and J ends, which lost 1 base and 5 bases, there was a span of 14 bases. CDR3 loop: CASSQVQEGLYGYTF. CDR3 DNA sequence: TGCGCCAGCAGCCAAGTTCAAGAAGGACTTTATGGCTACACCTTC.

The chain couples TRBV29-1 to TRBJ1-2, with D tentatively TRBD1 (6 bases). Germline V CDR1 and CDR2: SQVTM, ANQGSEA. Trimming shortened V by 4 bases and J by 8 bases, and 11 bases separated the two germline ends. The CDR3 totals 11 residues. CDR3 nucleotide sequence: TGCAGCGTTGTCTTTACAGGGGGCTACACCTTC. Protein product: CSVVFTGGYTF.

The chain has TRBV4-2 and TRBJ2-7; 7 nucleotides align to TRBD2. Trimming at V came to 4 bases and at J to 5 bases, leaving 11 bases not matched to a gene. This CDR3 region has 15 residues. Looked up from germline, CDR1 is LGHNA and CDR2 is YNFKEQ. The CDR3 DNA reads as TGTGCCAGCAGCCCAGACCTCTCGGCGGGAGACGAGCAGTACTTC. It specifies CASSPDLSAGDEQYF.

The chain has TRBV11-3 and TRBJ2-1; D is possibly TRBD1 (6 bases). CDR1 SGHNT and CDR2 YENEEA come from the germline V gene. The CDR3 is made up of 12 amino acids. Between the trimmed V and J ends, which lost 4 bases and 6 bases, there was a span of 7 bases. CDR3: CASSSDSNEQFF. DNA for the CDR3: TGTGCCAGCAGCTCGGACAGCAATGAGCAGTTCTTC.

The chain recombines TRBV9 with TRBJ2-2, with 8 positions matching TRBD2. CDR3 length: 18 residues. V lost 0 bases and J lost 4; bases outside the gene matches: 11. Germline V gene sequence: CDR1 SGDLS, CDR2 YYNGEE. CDR3 sequence (DNA): TGTGCCAGCAGCGTAGGGTCGCTTGGAGCGGGAGTCACCGGGGAGCTGTTTTTT. Its protein product is CASSVGSLGAGVTGELFF. Based on the CDR3 plus reference TRBV9 and TRBJ2-2, the full variable domain is DSGVTQTPKHLITATGQRVTLRCSPRSGDLSVYWYQQSLDQGLQFLIQYYNGEERAKGNILERFSAQQFPDLHSELNLSSLELGDSALYFCASSVGSLGAGVTGELFFGEGSRLTVL.